This TCR beta chain was obtained from a study of shared clonotypes between healthy human individuals. Study context: Donors had three CD4 naive, three CD4 memory, two CD8 naive and one CD8 memory plate apiece.

CD8 cells regarded as naive lacked CD45RO, were positively chosen for CCR7, and omitted terminally differentiated effector memory CD45RA+ cells. V lost 6 bases and J lost 4, with 15 bases in between. Germline CDR1 reads MDHEN; CDR2 reads SYDVKM. The CDR3 sequence is 14 residues long. Study findings and constraints: Sampling covered blood only; tissue repertoires likely differ. A handful of donors had around 5% of their naive CD4 clonotypes in common.

As regards this clone: Its antigen is currently unknown.

Some clones are missing from TCRdb's copy, which holds only in-frame ones; the method was immunoSEQ multiplex PCR. The sample shows 750,000 to 1,000,000 clones, more than 85% of them seen only once. The sample consisted of naive CD8+ T cells sorted from blood. This rearrangement joins TRBV28 to TRBJ1-1; D is uncertain. The sequence derives from a man aged 25 to 45 in good health. The CDR3 is CASSPLRAGTEAFF. In nucleotides, the CDR3 is TGTGCCAGCAGCCCCCTCCGGGCGGGCACTGAAGCTTTCTTT.